The 17 T cell receptor beta chains below were found in one sample sequenced in a study of blood T cell repertoires in COVID-19. Generated by immunoSEQ multiplex PCR, the TCRdb table keeps only in-frame clones and is missing some. Of 220,000 or so clones listed, less than 85% are singletons. Source material: peripheral blood. The source of these receptors is a woman aged 65 to 85 with acute or convalescent COVID-19.

This chain connects TRBV5-1 to TRBJ2-3, with D perhaps matching TRBD2 (5 bases). Looked up from germline, CDR1 is SGHRS and CDR2 is YFSETQ. This CDR3 contains 15 residues. V lost 4 bases to trimming and J lost 4 bases, with 16 bases between them. CDR3 DNA sequence: TGCGCCAGCAGCCTACTACCGGAGGTCGCAGATACGCAGTATTTT. Protein: CASSLLPEVADTQYF.

The chain has TRBV27 and TRBJ2-5; 10 nucleotides match TRBD2. The CDR3 totals 15 residues. The germline V gene has CDR1 MNHEY and CDR2 SMNVEV (reference sequence). J lost 3 bases, V lost 5 bases, and 6 bases had no gene match. The CDR3 spells CASSDWTSGKETQYF. CDR3 DNA sequence: TGTGCCAGCAGTGATTGGACTAGCGGAAAAGAGACCCAGTACTTC.

The table lists this clone with a few counts. The chain recombines TRBV18 with TRBJ2-1; 10 nucleotides line up with TRBD2. Per germline, CDR1 KGHSH and CDR2 LQKENI. V was clipped by 3 bases and J by 0 bases; unmatched bases: 2. The length of the CDR3 is 16 residues. Here the CDR3 reads CASSPRLAGSYNEQFF. For the CDR3, the DNA is TGTGCCAGCTCACCCAGACTAGCGGGCTCCTACAATGAGCAGTTCTTC.

This clone was counted only a few times. CDR3 sequence reads: CASSRQGSSNQPQHF. CDR3 nucleotides: TGTGCCAGCAGCCGACAGGGGAGCAGCAATCAGCCCCAGCATTTT. V gene TRBV27 combines with J gene TRBJ1-5, with 8 bases matching TRBD1. The CDR3 has 15 residues. V lost 6 bases, J lost 1 base, and 5 bases stayed unmatched. Germline values: CDR1 MNHEY, CDR2 SMNVEV (reference sequence).

Remarks on this clone: Its ends do not fully match the called genes, so a read error is possible. The rearrangement uses TRBV7-7 and TRBJ2-1, with 7 bases that match TRBD2. Germline V gene data show CDR1 as SSHAT and CDR2 as FNYEAQ (reference sequence). The CDR3 is 18 amino acids. The CDR3 is CASSLGRGSGPSYNEQFF. The CDR3 nucleotides are TGTGCTAGCAGCTTAGGGAGAGGTAGCGGGCCCTCCTACAATGAGCAGTTCTTC.

The chain couples TRBV2 to TRBJ2-5, with 7 positions matching TRBD2. V dropped 8 bases and J dropped 5; count of bases not matched to a gene: 11. The germline CDR1 and CDR2 sequences are SNHLY and FYNNEI. CDR3 length: 14 amino acids. DNA of the CDR3: TGTGCCAGCTTAGGGAAGCGGGAAGTGGAGACCCAGTACTTC. Its translation is CASLGKREVETQYF.

This sequence joins TRBV3-1 (or the pseudogene TRBV3-2) and TRBJ1-4; D unclear. V was clipped by 0 bases and J by 12 bases, with 11 bases between them. Germline CDR1 reads LGHDT; CDR2 reads YNNKEL (reference sequence). This CDR3 is 13 amino acids long. As DNA, the CDR3 is TGTGCCAGCAGCCAAGATCTCAGTAGCCAACTGTTTTTT. Protein: CASSQDLSSQLFF.

This chain links TRBV6-5 with TRBJ1-1, with TRBD1 matching 12 bases. V trimming: 6 bases; J trimming: 5 bases; junction bases outside the gene matches: 4. Germline CDR1 and CDR2: MNHEY and SVGAGI. The CDR3 is 14 amino acids. Here the CDR3 reads CASRGTGGETEAFF. DNA of the CDR3: TGTGCCAGCAGAGGGACAGGGGGCGAAACTGAAGCTTTCTTT.

The chain uses TRBV5-1 and TRBJ2-3, with a tentative D call TRBD1 (6 bases). V was shortened by 4 bases and J by 2 bases, with 17 bases between the two germline ends. This CDR3 spans 16 amino acids. Germline CDR1 and CDR2: SGHRS and YFSETQ. CDR3 nucleotide sequence: TGCGCCAGCAGCAGGACAGTTCGTGGTAACACAGATACGCAGTATTTT. Translating it yields CASSRTVRGNTDTQYF.

V and J are TRBV6-2 or TRBV6-3 and TRBJ2-2, with 7 bases matching TRBD1. CDR1 is MNHEY, CDR2 SVGEGT, per germline. The CDR3 contains 15 residues. V trimming: 4 bases; J trimming: 3 bases; junction bases outside the gene matches: 5. The DNA of the CDR3 is TGTGCCAGCAGTTTGACAGGGCCGGACACCGGGGAGCTGTTTTTT. Amino acids: CASSLTGPDTGELFF.

The V call is TRBV29-1, the J call TRBJ2-7; 10 bases are a match to TRBD2. V dropped 6 bases and J dropped 5; count of bases not matched to a gene: 10. The germline V gene has CDR1 SQVTM and CDR2 ANQGSEA. The CDR3 totals 14 residues. CDR3 protein: CSVGPSGRGDEQYF. The CDR3 bases are TGCAGCGTGGGGCCTAGCGGGAGAGGCGACGAGCAGTACTTC.

The chain is built from TRBV9 and TRBJ2-3; 10 positions match TRBD2. V shed 0 bases, J shed 2 bases, and the junction held 3 bases outside the gene matches. This CDR3 spans 16 amino acids. Germline V gene data show CDR1 as SGDLS and CDR2 as YYNGEE. CDR3 sequence: CASSVGLAGITDTQYF. DNA of the CDR3: TGTGCCAGCAGCGTAGGACTAGCGGGTATCACAGATACGCAGTATTTT.

The chain couples TRBV6-4 to TRBJ2-2, with 8 positions matching TRBD1. This CDR3 has 14 amino acids. Trimming removed 6 bases from V and 6 bases from J; junction bases left unmatched: 6. From germline, CDR1 is MRHNA and CDR2 SNTAGT. CDR3 amino acids: CASRRTGTPGELFF. CDR3 coding DNA: TGTGCCAGCAGACGGACAGGGACCCCCGGGGAGCTGTTTTTT.

Turning to this clone: Additional DNA sequences in this sample encode the identical CDR3. The rearrangement joins TRBV3-1 (or the pseudogene TRBV3-2) to TRBJ2-5; a weak D match, TRBD2 (6 bases). V lost 4 bases and J 3 bases, leaving 9 bases between the germline ends. The CDR3 loop spans 13 amino acids. CDR1 and CDR2 (germline): LGHDT, YNNKEL (reference sequence). This chain's CDR3 is CASSRGLKETQYF. The CDR3 nucleotides read TGTGCCAGCAGCCGAGGACTAAAAGAGACCCAGTACTTC.

The rearrangement uses TRBV5-4 and TRBJ2-1, with D hard to call. In germline, CDR1 is SGHNT, CDR2 YYREEE (reference sequence). The CDR3 length is 15 residues. The germline V and J ends were trimmed by 0 bases and 6 bases, with 13 bases remaining between them. The CDR3 loop reads CASSLEFTVFNEQFF. The CDR3 coding sequence is TGTGCCAGCAGCTTGGAGTTTACAGTATTCAATGAGCAGTTCTTC.

The chain recombines TRBV4-1 with TRBJ1-1; the match to TRBD1 covers 11 bases. Germline V gene data show CDR1 as MGHRA and CDR2 as YSYEKL. This CDR3 has 18 residues. Losses at the gene ends were 3 bases for V and 0 bases for J; bases not matched to a gene: 9. CDR3 in DNA: TGCGCCAGCAGCCACCCGGGACAGGGGGTAGGAATGAACACTGAAGCTTTCTTT. Translating gives CASSHPGQGVGMNTEAFF.

The chain carries TRBV11-2 and TRBJ2-7, with 7 bases identical to TRBD2. The CDR3 consists of 14 residues. V shed 1 base, J shed 2 bases, and the junction held 2 bases outside the gene matches. Germline CDR1 SGHAT, CDR2 FQNNGV. The CDR3 DNA is TGTGCCAGCAGCTTAGGGCTAGCGGCCTACGAGCAGTACTTC. It specifies CASSLGLAAYEQYF.